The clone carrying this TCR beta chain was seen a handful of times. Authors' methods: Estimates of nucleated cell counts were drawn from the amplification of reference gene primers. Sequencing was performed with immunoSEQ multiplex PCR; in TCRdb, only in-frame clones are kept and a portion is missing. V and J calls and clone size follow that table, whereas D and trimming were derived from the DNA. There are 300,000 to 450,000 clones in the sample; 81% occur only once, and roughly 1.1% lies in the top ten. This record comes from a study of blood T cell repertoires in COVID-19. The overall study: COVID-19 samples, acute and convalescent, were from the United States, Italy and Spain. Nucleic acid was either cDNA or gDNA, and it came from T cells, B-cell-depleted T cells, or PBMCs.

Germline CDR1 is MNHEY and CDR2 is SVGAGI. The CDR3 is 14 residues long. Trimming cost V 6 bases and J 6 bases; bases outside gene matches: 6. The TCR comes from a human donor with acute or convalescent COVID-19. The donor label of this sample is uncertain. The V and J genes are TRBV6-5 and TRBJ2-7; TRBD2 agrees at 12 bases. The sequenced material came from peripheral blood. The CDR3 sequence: CASRTSGGLGEQYF. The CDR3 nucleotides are TGTGCCAGCAGGACTAGCGGGGGCCTGGGCGAGCAGTACTTC.